A single sample gave rise to the 2 T cell receptor beta chains below, sequenced in a study of human CD8 memory T cell subsets. UMI-labeled 5' RACE yielded the TCR beta libraries. MiXCR was run by TCRdb on the 5' RACE reads, yielding one entry per CDR3 protein. This sample carries under 10,000 distinct CDR3 sequences, 3% to 5% of them seen once, and the ten largest clones take 35% to 45%. Sequenced sample: CD8+ T cells from PBMCs. Source of these receptors: a human donor in good health.

By proportion, this clonotype is medium-sized. This sequence joins TRBV7-9 and TRBJ2-1; D may be TRBD1 (6 bases). Deletions cut 6 bases from V and 2 bases from J, with 11 bases between. Germline CDR1 reads SEHNR; CDR2 reads FQNEAQ (reference sequence). The CDR3 consists of 14 residues. The DNA of the CDR3 is TGTGCCAGCAGTAAAGGGGACACCTACAATGAGCAGTTCTTC. It translates to CASSKGDTYNEQFF.

This clonotype showed up many times. The chain joins TRBV10-3 to TRBJ1-4; possibly TRBD1 for D (6 bases). Germline V gives CDR1 ENHRY, CDR2 SYGVKD. Trimming cost V 5 bases and J 5 bases, with 6 bases left between them. The CDR3 extends over 12 amino acids. The CDR3 coding sequence is TGTGCCATCAGTCAGGGGAATGAAAAACTGTTTTTT. This sequence encodes CAISQGNEKLFF.